The clone carrying this T cell receptor beta chain was seen a handful of times. The record originates from a study of blood T cell repertoires in COVID-19. The protocol was immunoSEQ multiplex PCR, while the TCRdb copy is restricted to in-frame clones and leaves out a portion. The data contain 200,000 to 250,000 clones, roughly 84% of them seen just once; the ten biggest clones take up about 3.9%. Germline loops: CDR1 LGHDT, CDR2 YNNKEL (reference sequence). Trimming took 8 bases from V and 6 from J; bases not matched to a gene: 10. The CDR3 is 13 residues long. The chain combines TRBV3-1 (or the pseudogene TRBV3-2) with TRBJ2-7; 7 bases match TRBD2. Source material: peripheral blood. The sequence came from a woman of 80 years or more with acute or convalescent COVID-19. For the CDR3, the DNA is TGTGCCAGCCGCAACTCCGGGGGGAGCGAGCAGTACTTC. Protein: CASRNSGGSEQYF.